Presented here are 19 T cell receptor beta chains from one specimen sequenced in a study of beta chain features in type 1 diabetes. Expressed TCRB transcripts were sequenced after all isolated RNA was converted to cDNA. Using immunoSEQ multiplex PCR, the repertoire was profiled, and TCRdb retains in-frame clones only, with some absent. The sample holds around 120,000 clones, around 15% seen once. Antigen specificity for these receptors is unknown. Whole-study results and caveats: Shorter TCRB CDR3s, moderately but significantly so, were found in Type 1 diabetes patients in all four CD4+ subsets.

Source material: central memory CD4+ T cells from blood. All receptors come from a man aged 18 to 29 with type 1 diabetes.

The chain employs TRBV7-2 and TRBJ2-7; D not certain. The CDR3 is made up of 13 amino acids. The V and J ends lost 2 bases and 5 bases respectively, with 10 bases between them. The germline gives CDR1 SGHTA, CDR2 FQGNSA. This CDR3 is CASSLSSMNEQYF. CDR3 nucleotides: TGTGCCAGCAGCTTAAGTAGCATGAACGAGCAGTACTTC.

This clone was seen a handful of times. The genes are TRBV9 and TRBJ1-1, with TRBD1 matching 9 bases. The CDR3 consists of 16 residues. V lost 4 bases, J lost 2 bases, and 9 bases stayed unmatched. The germline V gene encodes CDR1 SGDLS and CDR2 YYNGEE. The CDR3 sequence: CASSFGQGSFNTEAFF. For the CDR3, the DNA is TGTGCCAGCAGCTTTGGACAGGGGTCTTTCAACACTGAAGCTTTCTTT.

There are a few counts of this clone. CDR3 loop: CAWSSSGGNIQYF. CDR3 DNA: TGTGCCTGGAGTAGCAGCGGAGGGAACATTCAGTACTTC. The chain joins TRBV30 to TRBJ2-4; D is perhaps TRBD2 (6 bases). The CDR3 has 13 residues. The germline V and J ends were trimmed by 2 bases and 7 bases, with 12 bases remaining between them. Per the germline V gene, CDR1 is GTSNPN and CDR2 is SVGIG (reference sequence).

This clone was counted only a few times. V is TRBV11-2 and J is TRBJ1-4; D is perhaps TRBD1 (5 bases). The CDR3 runs to 15 residues. Germline V gives CDR1 SGHAT, CDR2 FQNNGV. V lost 3 bases and J 6 bases, leaving 14 bases between the germline ends. The CDR3 is CASSFQGGGYEKLFF. The CDR3 DNA is TGTGCCAGCAGCTTTCAGGGAGGTGGTTATGAAAAACTGTTTTTT. The full variable domain, rest sourced from reference TRBV11-2 and TRBJ1-4, is EAGVAQSPRYKIIEKRQSVAFWCNPISGHATLYWYQQILGQGPKLLIQFQNNGVVDDSQLPKDRFSAERLKGVDSTLKIQPAKLEDSAVYLCASSFQGGGYEKLFFGSGTQLSVL.

The genes are TRBV27 and TRBJ1-2; 7 bases match TRBD1. The CDR3 extends over 15 amino acids. V trimming: 5 bases; J trimming: 10 bases; junction bases outside the gene matches: 16. Germline V gene sequence: CDR1 MNHEY, CDR2 SMNVEV (reference sequence). The CDR3 loop is CASSSPGGVAIDYTF. For the CDR3, the DNA is TGTGCCAGCAGTAGCCCAGGGGGGGTGGCTATTGACTACACCTTC.

The chain links TRBV5-6 to TRBJ2-7; D is perhaps TRBD1 (6 bases). The CDR3 runs 13 residues. The germline gives CDR1 SGHDT, CDR2 YYEEEE. V dropped 2 bases and J dropped 0 bases, with 6 bases sitting between them. In DNA, the CDR3 is TGTGCCAGCAGCTTCAGGGGCTCCTACGAGCAGTACTTC. This gives the protein CASSFRGSYEQYF.

This clone was counted between two and nine times. The chain uses TRBV4-2 and TRBJ2-1, with TRBD2 identical over 10 bases. CDR3 length equals 17 residues. Per the germline V gene, CDR1 is LGHNA and CDR2 is YNFKEQ. V lost 1 base and J lost 7; bases outside the gene matches: 10. The CDR3 here is CASSQGGRTSGPNEQFF. The CDR3, as DNA: TGTGCCAGCAGCCAAGGAGGGAGGACTAGCGGCCCTAATGAGCAGTTCTTC.

The gene calls are TRBV12-5 and TRBJ2-5, with D possibly being TRBD1 or TRBD2 (5 bases each). CDR1 is LGHNT and CDR2 is FRNRAP in the germline V gene. With 7 bases removed from V and 1 base from J, the gap between germline ends came to 13 bases. CDR3 length: 14 amino acids. The CDR3 DNA follows: TGTGCTAGTGTTGGGGGAAAGGGCCAAGAGACCCAGTACTTC. This sequence encodes CASVGGKGQETQYF.

The chain carries TRBV7-9 and TRBJ2-7; 7 nucleotides match TRBD1. Trimming cost V 0 bases and J 5 bases; bases outside gene matches: 1. The germline V gene has CDR1 SEHNR and CDR2 FQNEAQ (reference sequence). This CDR3 spans 13 amino acids. The CDR3, as DNA: TGTGCCAGCAGCTTAGCAGGGGGCCACGAGCAGTACTTC. It encodes CASSLAGGHEQYF. The full variable domain, its missing parts supplied by reference TRBV7-9 and TRBJ2-7, is DTGVSQNPRHKITKRGQNVTFRCDPISEHNRLYWYRQTLGQGPEFLTYFQNEAQLEKSRLLSDRFSAERPKGSFSTLEIQRTEQGDSAMYLCASSLAGGHEQYFGPGTRLTVT.

V and J are TRBV15 and TRBJ1-6; D gene ambiguous. Trimming left V 7 bases short and J 9 bases short, with 16 bases between. CDR1 is LNHNV, CDR2 YYDKDF, per germline (reference sequence). The CDR3 spans 14 residues. The CDR3 sequence is CATTQRPLGSPLHF. CDR3 nucleotide sequence: TGTGCCACCACTCAGAGACCGCTTGGTTCACCCCTCCACTTT.

The chain couples TRBV14 to TRBJ2-2, with no clear D. Germline CDR1 SGHDN, CDR2 FVKESK. The CDR3 runs to 14 residues. V lost 1 base, J lost 4 bases, and 7 bases lay in between. DNA of the CDR3: TGTGCCAGCAGCCAAGTATTAACCACCGGGGAGCTGTTTTTT. This translates into CASSQVLTTGELFF.

J is TRBJ2-3 and V is TRBV28, with D uncertain. Germline V gives CDR1 MDHEN, CDR2 SYDVKM. There are 15 residues in the CDR3. V lost 3 bases to trimming and J lost 2 bases, with 12 bases between them. The CDR3 loop reads CASSLGGLVTDTQYF. DNA of the CDR3: TGTGCCAGCAGTTTGGGCGGCCTCGTCACAGATACGCAGTATTTT.

This chain links TRBV18 with TRBJ2-5; a weak D match, TRBD1 (5 bases). Germline CDR1 is KGHSH and CDR2 is LQKENI. With 1 base removed from V and 5 bases from J, the gap between germline ends came to 5 bases. The CDR3 sequence is 12 residues long. The CDR3 nucleotides are TGTGCCAGCTCACCACAGGGGGAGACCCAGTACTTC. Translated, it gives CASSPQGETQYF.

This chain uses TRBV9 with TRBJ2-3; maybe TRBD2 (5 bases). CDR3 size: 13 residues. Looked up from germline, CDR1 is SGDLS and CDR2 is YYNGEE. Between the trimmed V and J ends, which lost 5 bases and 3 bases, there was a span of 10 bases. The CDR3 coding sequence is TGTGCCAGCAGTGTAAGGGAGACAGATACGCAGTATTTT. Protein sequence: CASSVRETDTQYF.

The table lists this clone with a few counts. The chain employs TRBV1 and TRBJ1-3. TRBV1 is marked as a pseudogene. This CDR3 is built from 16 residues. The DNA of the CDR3 is TGCACCAGCAGCCAAAAGACCGGAGGGCTTGGAAACACCATATATTTT. Translating gives CTSSQKTGGLGNTIYF.

The V call is TRBV5-4, the J call TRBJ2-1; possible D gene TRBD2, 6 bases. V dropped 4 bases and J dropped 6 bases, with 26 bases sitting between them. The CDR3 is 18 amino acids. The germline gives CDR1 SGHNT, CDR2 YYREEE (reference sequence). This CDR3 is CASSLLVTSSRQVNEQFF. For the CDR3, the DNA is TGTGCCAGCAGCCTCCTGGTAACTAGCAGCCGACAAGTCAATGAGCAGTTCTTC.

In this sample, this clone turned up a few times. J is TRBJ2-3 and V is TRBV30; 11 bases line up with TRBD2. There are 15 residues in the CDR3. The V gene's germline CDR1 is GTSNPN and CDR2 SVGIG (reference sequence). Trimming took 4 bases from V and 4 from J; bases not matched to a gene: 7. In nucleotides, the CDR3 is TGTGCCTGGACCCTACTAGCGGGGGTCGCAGATACGCAGTATTTT. It translates to CAWTLLAGVADTQYF.

This clone has just a few counts. The chain is built from TRBV5-4 and TRBJ1-2, with D uncertain. Germline CDR1 and CDR2: SGHNT and YYREEE (reference sequence). Trimming left V 0 bases short and J 0 bases short, with 9 bases between. This CDR3 region has 15 residues. CDR3 nucleotides: TGTGCCAGCAGCTTGGGCTGGGGAACTAACTATGGCTACACCTTC. Translation: CASSLGWGTNYGYTF. The full variable domain, completed using reference TRBV5-4 and TRBJ1-2, is ETGVTQSPTHLIKTRGQQVTLRCSSQSGHNTVSWYQQALGQGPQFIFQYYREEENGRGNFPPRFSGLQFPNYSSELNVNALELDDSALYLCASSLGWGTNYGYTFGSGTRLTVV.

Ten or more counts support this clone. The chain couples TRBV6-6 to TRBJ2-1, with D maybe TRBD2 (6 bases). V gave up 0 bases and J gave up 7 bases, with 10 bases separating them. The length of the CDR3 is 14 residues. Germline V gene lookup returns CDR1 MNHNY and CDR2 SVGAGI (reference sequence). In DNA form, the CDR3 reads TGTGCCAGCAGTTACTCGGGGAGGTCGAATGAGCAGTTCTTC. This encodes CASSYSGRSNEQFF.